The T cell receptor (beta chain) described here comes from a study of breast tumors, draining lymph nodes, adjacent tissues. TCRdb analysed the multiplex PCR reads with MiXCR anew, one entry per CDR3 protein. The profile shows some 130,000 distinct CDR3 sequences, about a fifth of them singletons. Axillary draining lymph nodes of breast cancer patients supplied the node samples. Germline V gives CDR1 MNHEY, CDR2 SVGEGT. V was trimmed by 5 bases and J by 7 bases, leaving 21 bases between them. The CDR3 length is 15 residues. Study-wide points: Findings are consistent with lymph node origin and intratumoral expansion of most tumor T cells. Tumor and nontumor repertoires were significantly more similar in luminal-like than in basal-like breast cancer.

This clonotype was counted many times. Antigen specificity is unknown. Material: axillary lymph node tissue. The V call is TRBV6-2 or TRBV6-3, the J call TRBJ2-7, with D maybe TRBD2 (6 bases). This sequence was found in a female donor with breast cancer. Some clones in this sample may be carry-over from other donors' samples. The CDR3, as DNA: TGTGCCAGCAGTCGAACCGGGACTTCGACCCAGGAGCAGTACTTC. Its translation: CASSRTGTSTQEQYF.